Detailed here is one T cell receptor beta chain. Repertoires were generated with immunoSEQ multiplex PCR, while TCRdb's copy carries only in-frame clones and drops some. The data contain tens of thousands of clones, 75% to 85% of them singletons. This sample was included in a study of T cells in tumors after PD-1 blockade. At the level of the study: Peripheral blood samples averaged approximately 37,000 unique clonotypes and more than 90,000 templates.

The V and J ends lost 0 bases and 3 bases respectively, with 5 bases between them. Germline assignment: CDR1 MNHEY and CDR2 SVGEGT. The CDR3 covers 13 residues. The TCR originated in a human donor with basal cell carcinoma. The chain combines TRBV6-2 or TRBV6-3 with TRBJ1-2; D possibly corresponds to TRBD1 (5 bases). The source was PBMCs, collected before anti-PD-1 treatment. CDR3 in DNA: TGTGCCAGCAGTTACTCAGGGGACTATGGCTACACCTTC. This encodes CASSYSGDYGYTF.